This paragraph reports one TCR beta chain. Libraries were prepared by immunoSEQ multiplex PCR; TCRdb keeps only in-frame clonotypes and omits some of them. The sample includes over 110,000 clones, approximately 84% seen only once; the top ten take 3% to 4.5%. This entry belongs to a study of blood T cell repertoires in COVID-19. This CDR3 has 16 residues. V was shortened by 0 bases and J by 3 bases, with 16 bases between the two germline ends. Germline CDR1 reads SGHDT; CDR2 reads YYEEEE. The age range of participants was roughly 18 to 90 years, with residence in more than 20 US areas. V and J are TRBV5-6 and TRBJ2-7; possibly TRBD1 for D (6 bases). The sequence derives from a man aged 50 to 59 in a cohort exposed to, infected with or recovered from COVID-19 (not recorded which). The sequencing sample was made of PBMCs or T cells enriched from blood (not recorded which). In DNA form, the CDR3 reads TGTGCCAGCAGCTTGGATCAAGGGGGTCGCCGCTACGAGCAGTACTTC. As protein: CASSLDQGGRRYEQYF.